Listed below are T cell receptor beta chains from one sample, sequenced in a study of early T cells in non-severe SARS-CoV-2 infection. TCRdb reanalysed the 5' RACE reads using MiXCR and keeps one entry per CDR3 protein. The table lists tens of thousands of distinct CDR3 sequences, about an eighth of them singletons. Material for sequencing was whole blood. All receptors come from an adult who was a healthcare worker with PCR-confirmed SARS-CoV-2 infection or an uninfected control (not recorded which). CDR3s leave out the opening cysteine and the closing phenylalanine or tryptophan. Clone size is shown for a subset of rows, as once, few, many or a class of expanded clone.

v_gene	abundance	CDR3aa
TRBV3-1	.	ASSQGGGTEAF
TRBV5-1	many	ASSWGSGTGSYEQY
TRBV4-2	.	ASSQDRVYGYT
TRBV4-3	many	ASSQDLGSHEQY
TRBV25-1	many	ASSDPTGYRGYT
TRBV20-1	.	SARDSVAYEQY
TRBV12-3/TRBV12-4	few	ASPEGSTDTQY
TRBV5-1	.	ASSSGTWTEAF
TRBV19	many	ASSIDGWRQPQH
TRBV3-1	few	ASSQGGANTGELF
TRBV20-1	.	SAFDRSNQPQH
TRBV4-1	many	ASSRTGYYNSPLH
TRBV7-2	many	ASSAGTAEGRRGYT
TRBV10-3	few	AIRDGGLGAF
TRBV5-6	many	ASSLAGLAPDTQY
TRBV6-5	.	ASSYSMASGASTDTQY
TRBV10-3	few	AISESIETGELF
TRBV29-1	.	SARAARAEQY
TRBV5-5	few	ASSLELAGGNEQF
TRBV6-5	many	ASSYQGQGDEQY
TRBV6-1	.	ASSDITETGELF
TRBV3-1	many	ASSQGLQPQH
TRBV19	.	ASSIRALGYGYT
TRBV2	.	ASSQIRGYTEAF
TRBV6-1	many	ASRRDPDTGELF
TRBV2	few	ASSPIYNEQF
TRBV7-6	.	ASSLQGTGPTDTQY
TRBV7-3	.	ASSSTGLPSVEQF
TRBV11-3	many	ASSPSGGAGTGELF
TRBV7-9	many	ASSKEDRAPFGYT
TRBV10-2	many	ASRVAYEQY
TRBV27	.	ASSSPGQGLRNIQY
TRBV30	.	AWSVRGETQY
TRBV12-3/TRBV12-4	many	ASSPTRQGAGYGYT
TRBV2	few	ASSRDPSLADTQY
TRBV6-5	many	ASSSGFSGANVLT
TRBV20-1	few	SARDYDRASNQPQH
TRBV9	many	ASSVEQANSPLH
TRBV20-1	many	SAQQSGTGGAF
TRBV7-9	few	ASSPSRGDPEAF
TRBV7-9	many	ASSFGQSTNQPQH
TRBV7-8	many	ASIGLAGIGELF
TRBV9	.	ASSVWDRGREQY
TRBV20-1	many	SARIESYGYT
TRBV6-5	many	ASSYKFRGDRGLNEQY
TRBV2	many	ASRTSGGAYNEQF
TRBV20-1	many	SAASYRQVNEQF
TRBV9	.	ASSVGVIDTIY
TRBV15	many	ATSGNPTGGFYEQY
TRBV18	many	ASSPRPPSGGRPSYNEQF